This T cell receptor (beta chain) was captured by sequencing in a study of blood T cell repertoires in COVID-19. Looking at the study overall: Samples of COVID-19 (acute and convalescent) were obtained from the United States, Italy and Spain. T cells, B-cell-depleted T cells, or PBMCs supplied cDNA or gDNA.

As processed by the authors: Amplified reference gene primers provided the basis for estimating nucleated cell counts. Assay used: immunoSEQ multiplex PCR; TCRdb lists only in-frame clones, some missing. That table furnishes V, J and clone size, whereas the DNA furnished D and trimming. Of about 400,000 clones in the sample, about nine tenths are singletons; the top ten hold 1.4%. The sample consisted of peripheral blood. This sequence originates from a woman in her twenties or thirties with active or convalescent COVID-19.

The CDR3 here is CASSSIRDEQFF. CDR3 sequence (DNA): TGTGCCAGCAGTTCGATACGGGATGAGCAGTTCTTC. The gene calls are TRBV27 and TRBJ2-1, with no clear D. The CDR3 covers 12 residues. Trimming removed 4 bases from V and 8 bases from J, with 9 bases in between. Germline V gives CDR1 MNHEY, CDR2 SMNVEV (reference sequence).